This entry lists 21 T cell receptor beta chains sequenced from one sample in a study of cytomegalovirus exposure and HLA in healthy donors. In the PCR, 60 Vbeta and 13 Jbeta primers were used. Produced via immunoSEQ multiplex PCR; TCRdb's table is partial and in-frame only. Its clone listing holds around 200,000 clones. Material for sequencing was PBMCs. Receptor source: a woman in her 30s in good health and CMV-seropositive.

The V and J genes are TRBV18 and TRBJ2-5; maybe TRBD1 (6 bases). CDR1 and CDR2 (germline): KGHSH, LQKENI. CDR3 length: 16 amino acids. Trimming pared 3 bases from V and 0 bases from J, leaving 14 bases between. The CDR3 nucleotides read TGTGCCAGCTCACCCCTTGCTAGGACAGACCAAGAGACCCAGTACTTC. Its translation is CASSPLARTDQETQYF.

V and J are TRBV19 and TRBJ2-5; D possibly corresponds to TRBD2 (7 bases). Trimming cost V 5 bases and J 2 bases, with 15 bases left between them. The germline gives CDR1 LNHDA, CDR2 SQIVND (reference sequence). CDR3 length equals 15 residues. The CDR3 DNA is TGTGCCAGTAGTTGGGGGGGCCTGGAACAAGAGACCCAGTACTTC. Its translation: CASSWGGLEQETQYF.

The chain employs TRBV28 and TRBJ1-2, with 8 nucleotides matching TRBD1. V was clipped by 5 bases and J by 4 bases; unmatched bases: 9. The CDR3 length is 15 residues. Per the germline V gene, CDR1 is MDHEN and CDR2 is SYDVKM. The CDR3 DNA is TGTGCCAGCAGTCCCAGGACAGGGAATGGCTATGGCTACACCTTC. Translation gives CASSPRTGNGYGYTF.

The chain has TRBV15 and TRBJ1-4; possibly TRBD1 for D (5 bases). Looked up from germline, CDR1 is LNHNV and CDR2 is YYDKDF (reference sequence). With 8 bases removed from V and 11 bases from J, the gap between germline ends came to 18 bases. This CDR3 has 13 residues. CDR3 DNA sequence: TGTGCCACCGATGAAACGGGGGTTGGGAAACTGTTTTTT. It is translated as CATDETGVGKLFF. Supplemented by reference TRBV15 and TRBJ1-4, the full variable domain reads DAMVIQNPRYQVTQFGKPVTLSCSQTLNHNVMYWYQQKSSQAPKLLFHYYDKDFNNEADTPDNFQSRRPNTSFCFLDIRSPGLGDTAMYLCATDETGVGKLFFGSGTQLSVL.

J is TRBJ1-5 and V is TRBV30; D not resolved. CDR3 length: 16 residues. CDR1 GTSNPN and CDR2 SVGIG come from the germline V gene (reference sequence). The V end lost 5 bases, the J end lost 4 bases, and 21 bases lay between the germline ends. This CDR3 reads CAWGPSMIPPNQPQHF. CDR3 sequence (DNA): TGTGCCTGGGGGCCTTCAATGATCCCCCCTAATCAGCCCCAGCATTTT.

The V and J genes are TRBV5-1 and TRBJ2-2; TRBD1 aligns across 8 bases. This CDR3 spans 15 amino acids. With 3 bases clipped from V and 2 bases from J, the junction kept 3 bases outside the gene matches. Per the germline V gene, CDR1 is SGHRS and CDR2 is YFSETQ. DNA of the CDR3: TGCGCCAGCAGCTGGACAGGGCCCAACACCGGGGAGCTGTTTTTT. Encoded protein: CASSWTGPNTGELFF.

The CDR3 reads CASSLGGRGRGNTIYF. In DNA form, the CDR3 reads TGTGCCAGCAGCTTAGGGGGCAGGGGGCGAGGAAACACCATATATTTT. The V and J genes are TRBV7-2 and TRBJ1-3; 8 bases align to TRBD1. V dropped 1 base and J dropped 4; count of bases not matched to a gene: 6. In germline, CDR1 is SGHTA, CDR2 FQGNSA. The CDR3 covers 16 residues.

A word on this clone: Germline and junction disagree at one end, which may indicate a read error. The chain combines TRBV7-9 with TRBJ1-1; D perhaps matches TRBD1 (5 bases). CDR3 size: 15 residues. Looked up from germline, CDR1 is SEHNR and CDR2 is FQNEAQ (reference sequence). DNA of the CDR3: TGTGCCAGCAGCTCCCGGACCGGGGGGAACCCTGAAGCTTTCTTT. Translated: CASSSRTGGNPEAFF.

This sequence joins TRBV4-3 and TRBJ2-1; TRBD2 aligns across 13 bases. CDR1 LGHNA and CDR2 YSLEER come from the germline V gene. J was trimmed by 3 bases and V by 0 bases; bases with no gene match: 8. The CDR3 is 19 residues long. The CDR3 bases are TGCGCCAGCAGCCAAGATGGGACTAGCGGGGTGGGCTTCTACAATGAGCAGTTCTTC. Protein product: CASSQDGTSGVGFYNEQFF.

V and J are TRBV6-5 and TRBJ2-7, with 7 bases aligning to TRBD1. CDR1 and CDR2 from the germline V gene are MNHEY and SVGAGI. V was clipped by 2 bases and J by 3 bases; unmatched bases: 7. The CDR3 consists of 15 residues. In DNA form, the CDR3 reads TGTGCCAGCAGTTACACTTGGACAGGCAGCTACGAGCAGTACTTC. It specifies CASSYTWTGSYEQYF.

Details on this clone: Other DNA variants within this sample encode the same CDR3. The chain carries TRBV19 and TRBJ2-7, with 8 bases that match TRBD1. V lost 5 bases, J lost 4 bases, and 7 bases stayed unmatched. Germline V CDR1 and CDR2: LNHDA, SQIVND (reference sequence). The length of the CDR3 is 14 residues. The CDR3 DNA reads as TGTGCCAGTAGTGCCGGACAGGGCGGGTACGAGCAGTACTTC. This encodes CASSAGQGGYEQYF.

The chain has TRBV5-4 and TRBJ1-2; TRBD1 aligns across 8 bases. This CDR3 region has 14 residues. With V trimmed by 4 bases and J by 7 bases, 9 bases remained unmatched. Per the germline V gene, CDR1 is SGHNT and CDR2 is YYREEE (reference sequence). CDR3 nucleotide sequence: TGTGCCAGCAGCACCGGACAGGGACAAGCTGGCTACACCTTC. This translates into CASSTGQGQAGYTF.

The V and J genes are TRBV27 and TRBJ2-1; possible D gene TRBD2, 5 bases. Trimming cost V 5 bases and J 10 bases, with 21 bases left between them. This CDR3 has 15 residues. CDR1 MNHEY and CDR2 SMNVEV come from the germline V gene (reference sequence). CDR3: CASSPWEFRVVEQFF. The CDR3 bases are TGTGCCAGCAGTCCGTGGGAGTTTAGAGTAGTAGAGCAGTTCTTC.

V is TRBV9 and J is TRBJ2-1; 12 positions match TRBD2. Trimming at V came to 0 bases and at J to 9 bases, leaving 4 bases not matched to a gene. Germline CDR1 is SGDLS and CDR2 is YYNGEE. This CDR3 contains 15 residues. CDR3 amino acids: CASSVELAGGVEQFF. The DNA for the CDR3 is TGTGCCAGCAGCGTAGAACTAGCGGGGGGTGTTGAGCAGTTCTTC.

This chain connects TRBV11-3 to TRBJ2-5; D is possibly TRBD2 (6 bases). The length of the CDR3 is 16 residues. Germline assignment: CDR1 SGHNT and CDR2 YENEEA. The ends were cut back, 1 base at V and 5 bases at J, with 17 bases in the middle. The CDR3 DNA sequence: TGTGCCAGCAGCTTAGGGGGGGACGGGGTCCGTGAGACCCAGTACTTC. This gives the protein CASSLGGDGVRETQYF.

The chain has TRBV19 and TRBJ1-4, with 9 bases identical to TRBD1. Germline CDR1 and CDR2: LNHDA and SQIVND (reference sequence). J lost 4 bases, V lost 5 bases, and 11 bases had no gene match. The CDR3 contains 17 residues. CDR3 protein: CASSPRLRQGVNEKLFF. For the CDR3, the DNA is TGTGCCAGTAGTCCCCGTCTCCGACAGGGGGTTAATGAAAAACTGTTTTTT. Full variable domain (outside the CDR3, taken from reference TRBV19 and TRBJ1-4): DGGITQSPKYLFRKEGQNVTLSCEQNLNHDAMYWYRQDPGQGLRLIYYSQIVNDFQKGDIAEGYSVSREKKESFPLTVTSAQKNPTAFYLCASSPRLRQGVNEKLFFGSGTQLSVL.

To note about this clone: This CDR3 is also generated by other DNA sequences in the sample. CDR3 nucleotides: TGTGCCAGCAGCTCGACAGGCGTTCCCTATGGCTACACCTTC. Protein sequence: CASSSTGVPYGYTF. This chain joins TRBV11-2 and TRBJ1-2, with D tentatively TRBD1 (6 bases). This CDR3 is built from 14 residues. Trimming removed 4 bases from V and 4 bases from J, with 13 bases in between. CDR1 is SGHAT, CDR2 FQNNGV, per germline.

This chain links TRBV6-5 with TRBJ2-1; tentatively, D is TRBD2 (6 bases). The germline V gene has CDR1 MNHEY and CDR2 SVGAGI. CDR3 length equals 12 residues. V dropped 8 bases and J dropped 4 bases, with 9 bases sitting between them. CDR3 protein: CASCGNYNEQFF. The CDR3 DNA sequence: TGTGCCAGCTGCGGGAATTACAATGAGCAGTTCTTC.

The V call is TRBV10-1, the J call TRBJ1-3; D perhaps matches TRBD1 (5 bases). V was cut by 0 bases and J by 2 bases, with 5 bases left in between. The CDR3 length is 14 residues. Germline V gene lookup returns CDR1 WNHNN and CDR2 SYGVQD (reference sequence). The CDR3, as DNA: TGCGCCAGCAGTGAGTCGACAGCTGGAAACACCATATATTTT. Translating it yields CASSESTAGNTIYF.

The J gene is TRBJ2-3, the V gene TRBV4-1, with 7 bases that match TRBD1. Trimming at V came to 5 bases and at J to 4 bases, leaving 3 bases not matched to a gene. Germline CDR1 reads MGHRA; CDR2 reads YSYEKL. CDR3 size: 13 residues. The CDR3 DNA sequence: TGCGCCAGCAGCAGACAGGGTTCAGATACGCAGTATTTT. It codes for CASSRQGSDTQYF.

This sequence joins TRBV7-2 and TRBJ2-2, with 10 bases aligning to TRBD2. Trimming took 7 bases from V and 6 from J; bases not matched to a gene: 5. The CDR3 is 14 amino acids. Germline V gives CDR1 SGHTA, CDR2 FQGNSA. CDR3 nucleotide sequence: TGTGCCAGCAAACTAGCGGGACTCTCCGGGGAGCTGTTTTTT. Translated, it gives CASKLAGLSGELFF.